This entry describes one T cell receptor (beta chain). What it binds is unknown. This record comes from a study of T cells after yellow fever vaccination. Trimming stripped 2 bases from V and 7 bases from J, with 15 bases between. The CDR3 length is 14 residues. CDR1 is SGHDT and CDR2 is YYEEEE in the germline V gene. TCRdb reprocessed the 5' RACE reads with MiXCR, giving one entry per CDR3 protein. The top ten clones hold 16% of a sample with hundreds of thousands of distinct CDR3 sequences, about a fifth of them seen once. Study results and caveats: A limited proportion of clonotypes was detected within both the CD4 and CD8 compartments.

The material sequenced was PBMCs, taken less than 25 days after the first yellow fever vaccination. The clonotype was recovered from a man between 18 and 29 years old who received the YFV17D yellow fever vaccine. This chain links TRBV5-6 with TRBJ1-1; D not resolved. CDR3 coding DNA: TGTGCCAGCAGCTTAGTACGTCAGCAGAATGAAGCTTTCTTT. Encoded protein: CASSLVRQQNEAFF.